These T cell receptor beta chains were read from a single sample in a study of blood T cell repertoires in COVID-19. Libraries were prepared by immunoSEQ multiplex PCR; TCRdb keeps only in-frame clonotypes and omits some of them. Of 60,000 to 80,000 clones in the sample, 75% to 90% were seen once. Input material: peripheral blood. All receptors come from a man aged 50 or older with COVID-19, enrolled during active disease. Each CDR3 is given with its conserved first and last residue. D genes are given only for firm matches. Size is omitted from some rows. Given values are once, few, many or a class for expanded clones.

CDR3: CASRPRLAGGPGKNIQYF
DNA: TGTGCCAGCAGGCCCCGACTAGCGGGAGGGCCCGGCAAAAACATTCAGTACTTC
J: TRBJ2-4
size: NA
D: TRBD2
V: TRBV2
length: 18

CDR3: CASSPQGAGNQPQHF
DNA: TGTGCCAGCTCACCGCAGGGGGCAGGCAATCAGCCCCAGCATTTT
J: TRBJ1-5
size: NA
D: TRBD1
V: TRBV18
length: 15

CDR3: CASSQPGQGSYEQYF
DNA: TGCGCCAGCAGCCAGCCGGGACAGGGCTCCTACGAGCAGTACTTC
J: TRBJ2-7
size: NA
D: TRBD1
V: TRBV4-1
length: 15

CDR3: CASSQDMLGTTLDRQFF
DNA: TGCGCCAGCAGCCAGGATATGCTCGGGACAACTCTAGATAGGCAGTTCTTC
J: TRBJ2-1
size: NA
D: NA
V: TRBV4-1
length: 17

CDR3: CASGQGKAGELFF
DNA: TGTGCCAGCGGACAGGGGAAGGCCGGGGAGCTGTTTTTT
J: TRBJ2-2
size: NA
D: TRBD1
V: TRBV19
length: 13

CDR3: CASSQNTLTPTTNEKLFF
DNA: TGCGCCAGCAGCCAAAACACCCTTACCCCAACAACTAATGAAAAACTGTTTTTT
J: TRBJ1-4
size: NA
D: NA
V: TRBV4-3
length: 18

CDR3: CASSLGGPGLTKQYF
DNA: TGTGCCAGCAGTTTGGGGGGGCCGGGGCTTACGAAGCAGTACTTC
J: TRBJ2-7
size: NA
D: NA
V: TRBV28
length: 15

CDR3: CASSYKTGVTFMSGYTF
DNA: TGTGCCAGCAGCTACAAGACAGGGGTGACGTTTATGAGTGGCTACACCTTC
J: TRBJ1-2
size: once
D: NA
V: TRBV21-1
length: 17

CDR3: CASSSDTTGPYTF
DNA: TGTGCCAGCAGTTCCGACACGACCGGCCCCTACACCTTC
J: TRBJ1-2
size: NA
D: NA
V: TRBV12-3/TRBV12-4
length: 13

CDR3: CNAGGDEQYF
DNA: TGCAACGCAGGGGGCGACGAGCAGTACTTC
J: TRBJ2-7
size: NA
D: TRBD1
V: TRBV20-1
length: 10

CDR3: CASSHDRGSGELFF
DNA: TGTGCCAGCTCACACGACAGGGGATCCGGGGAGCTGTTTTTT
J: TRBJ2-2
size: NA
D: TRBD1
V: TRBV18
length: 14

CDR3: CASSYASGNTEAFF
DNA: TGTGCCAGCAGTTACGCCTCAGGGAACACTGAAGCTTTCTTT
J: TRBJ1-1
size: NA
D: NA
V: TRBV6-5
length: 14

CDR3: CASSRTKNTEAFF
DNA: TGTGCTAGCAGTCGGACAAAGAACACTGAAGCTTTCTTT
J: TRBJ1-1
size: NA
D: NA
V: TRBV7-7
length: 13

CDR3: CASSLWGVPSNQPQHF
DNA: TGTGCCAGCAGTTTATGGGGCGTCCCTAGCAATCAGCCCCAGCATTTT
J: TRBJ1-5
size: NA
D: NA
V: TRBV28
length: 16